This T cell receptor (beta chain) emerged from a study of metastatic and nonmetastatic thyroid tumors. The wider study: Repertoires from blood and tumor or nodule tissue of malignant and benign thyroid patients were compared. Broader study findings: Malignant thyroid tumors reportedly exceeded benign nodules significantly in TCR beta diversity, with the difference appearing in blood and tumor.

Methods used by the authors: A papillary thyroid cancer distant-metastasis classifier was built from CDR3 differences across clinicopathological groups. TCRdb re-called clones from the PCR reads using MiXCR. These V and J calls rely on TCRdb rather than the paper's analysis. This table holds some 27,000 clones, about 3.9% found once. This clone was found a few times. As yet, its antigen is unknown. CDR1 and CDR2 from the germline V gene are MNHEY and SVGAGI. V lost 0 bases and J lost 7, with 17 bases in between. The CDR3 spans 16 residues. Treatment of any kind had been given to no patient before thyroid surgery.

The sequence was collected from a male donor with papillary thyroid cancer or a benign thyroid nodule (not recorded which). Some clones in this sample may be carry-over from other donors' samples. The sample comprised blood. The genes are TRBV6-5 and TRBJ2-3; tentative D call: TRBD2 (6 bases). CDR3 nucleotide sequence: TGTGCCAGCAGTTACTCGGGGGGTTGGGCCGTAAATACGCAGTATTTT. The encoded protein is CASSYSGGWAVNTQYF.